This TCR beta chain was captured in a study of blood T cell repertoires in COVID-19. Study background: Samples of COVID-19 (acute and convalescent) were obtained from the United States, Italy and Spain. Sources were T cells, B-cell-depleted T cells, or PBMCs; the material itself was cDNA or gDNA.

In the original analysis: Amplification of reference gene primers provided the estimated nucleated cell counts. Some clones are missing from TCRdb's copy, which holds only in-frame ones; the method was immunoSEQ multiplex PCR. V and J calls and clone size are those listed in that table; D and trimming were worked out from the DNA. The profile shows 75,000 or so clones, roughly 86% of them singletons. Trimming removed 3 bases from V and 7 bases from J; junction bases left unmatched: 10. Germline V gene lookup returns CDR1 MDHEN and CDR2 SYDVKM. There are 15 residues in the CDR3. V gene TRBV28 combines with J gene TRBJ1-2; 8 nucleotides match TRBD1. Sequencing used peripheral blood. This sequence was found in a man between 65 and 85 years old with acute or convalescent COVID-19. The CDR3 loop is CASSLPLGTGGGYTF. For the CDR3, the DNA is TGTGCCAGCAGTTTGCCCCTTGGGACAGGCGGTGGCTACACCTTC.